These 14 T cell receptor beta chains share one sample of origin, sequenced in a study of T-cell memory formation after mild COVID-19. TCRdb itself ran the 5' RACE reads through MiXCR, one entry per CDR3 protein. The sample records 530,000 or so distinct CDR3 sequences, around 16% being singletons. Sequenced: PBMCs or a T cell subset sorted from them (not recorded which). These receptors came from an adult woman who had mild COVID-19 (a few samples of this study predate the infection). Cell type and time point are not known.

This clonotype has just a few counts. The chain links TRBV15 to TRBJ1-4; D possibly corresponds to TRBD1 (5 bases). V was trimmed by 2 bases and J by 8 bases, leaving 9 bases between them. The CDR3 covers 13 residues. Germline V gene lookup returns CDR1 LNHNV and CDR2 YYDKDF (reference sequence). CDR3 in DNA: TGTGCCACCAGCAGACAGGGCGGGGAAAAACTGTTTTTT. It is translated as CATSRQGGEKLFF.

CDR3: CASSFYSEEKLFF. Written as DNA, the CDR3 is TGTGCCAGCAGCTTTTACAGTGAGGAAAAACTGTTTTTT. This chain uses TRBV7-9 with TRBJ1-4, with D uncertain. CDR1 is SEHNR, CDR2 FQNEAQ, per germline (reference sequence). The CDR3 spans 13 residues. The ends were cut back, 3 bases at V and 8 bases at J, with 10 bases in the middle.

J is TRBJ2-1 and V is TRBV27, with 9 positions matching TRBD1. CDR3 length: 15 amino acids. Unmatched junction bases numbered 8, after V lost 6 bases and J lost 5 bases. The germline V gene has CDR1 MNHEY and CDR2 SMNVEV (reference sequence). The CDR3 loop is CASSRPGQGHNEQFF. DNA of the CDR3: TGTGCCAGCAGCCGACCGGGACAGGGTCACAATGAGCAGTTCTTC.

The table lists this clonotype with a few counts. The CDR3 DNA is TGTGCCAGTAGTATTTCAGCGGTTTACAATGAGCAGTTCTTC. This encodes CASSISAVYNEQFF. This sequence joins TRBV19 and TRBJ2-1; D perhaps matches TRBD2 (5 bases). The V and J ends lost 3 bases and 4 bases respectively, with 10 bases between them. Germline CDR1 reads LNHDA; CDR2 reads SQIVND (reference sequence). This CDR3 is 14 amino acids long. The entire variable domain, with the rest obtained from reference TRBV19 and TRBJ2-1, is as follows: DGGITQSPKYLFRKEGQNVTLSCEQNLNHDAMYWYRQDPGQGLRLIYYSQIVNDFQKGDIAEGYSVSREKKESFPLTVTSAQKNPTAFYLCASSISAVYNEQFFGPGTRLTVL.

Only a few counts were recorded for this clonotype. The rearrangement links TRBV5-6 to TRBJ1-1, with D perhaps TRBD1 (6 bases). V gave up 4 bases and J gave up 1 base, with 14 bases separating them. The length of the CDR3 is 15 residues. The germline CDR1 and CDR2 sequences are SGHDT and YYEEEE. The CDR3 nucleotides read TGTGCCAGCAGCCAGCAGGGGAAAGGGAACACTGAAGCTTTCTTT. Translating it yields CASSQQGKGNTEAFF.

This sequence joins TRBV7-3 and TRBJ2-1, with 9 bases that match TRBD2. Looked up from germline, CDR1 is SGHTA and CDR2 is FQGTGA. Trimming at V came to 5 bases and at J to 2 bases, leaving 10 bases not matched to a gene. CDR3 size: 17 residues. CDR3 sequence: CASSPSIAGDTYNEQFF. CDR3 nucleotides: TGTGCCAGCAGCCCAAGTATAGCGGGGGACACCTACAATGAGCAGTTCTTC.

This chain links TRBV4-1 with TRBJ1-1, with D tentatively TRBD1 (6 bases). The germline gives CDR1 MGHRA, CDR2 YSYEKL. The germline V and J ends were trimmed by 1 base and 1 base, with 10 bases remaining between them. The CDR3 has 15 residues. As DNA, the CDR3 is TGCGCCAGCAGCCAAGGGGGACATGGGAACACTGAAGCTTTCTTT. This encodes CASSQGGHGNTEAFF.

This clonotype appeared a few times. This chain uses TRBV5-6 with TRBJ1-1; the D gene is possibly TRBD1 (6 bases). Trimming removed 1 base at V and 2 bases at J, with 12 bases between. Looked up from germline, CDR1 is SGHDT and CDR2 is YYEEEE. The CDR3 spans 15 residues. The CDR3 DNA follows: TGTGCCAGCAGCTTGTTGGAGGGGGTTAACACTGAAGCTTTCTTT. Protein: CASSLLEGVNTEAFF.

This clonotype occurred a few times. The V gene is TRBV20-1, the J gene TRBJ2-1, with 11 bases that match TRBD2. Germline V gives CDR1 DFQATT, CDR2 SNEGSKA (reference sequence). This CDR3 region has 11 residues. V trimming: 5 bases; J trimming: 15 bases; junction bases outside the gene matches: 6. CDR3 DNA sequence: TGCAGTGCTGCCACACTAGCGGGAGTGTTCTTC. Amino acid sequence: CSAATLAGVFF.

This chain joins TRBV5-1 and TRBJ2-7, with TRBD1 identical over 9 bases. J gave up 3 bases and V 4 bases, and 5 bases lay outside the gene matches. CDR1 SGHRS and CDR2 YFSETQ come from the germline V gene. This CDR3 spans 14 amino acids. CDR3 DNA sequence: TGCGCCAGCAGCCACGGACAGGGGAACTACGAGCAGTACTTC. The encoded protein is CASSHGQGNYEQYF.

The chain uses TRBV18 and TRBJ1-1; possibly TRBD1 for D (5 bases). There are 12 residues in the CDR3. Trimming removed 3 bases at V and 8 bases at J, with 10 bases between. The germline gives CDR1 KGHSH, CDR2 LQKENI. The CDR3 nucleotides read TGTGCCAGCTCACCGTCAGGGTTAGAAGCTTTCTTT. This sequence encodes CASSPSGLEAFF. Filled out from reference TRBV18 and TRBJ1-1, the complete variable domain reads NAGVMQNPRHLVRRRGQEARLRCSPMKGHSHVYWYRQLPEEGLKFMVYLQKENIIDESGMPKERFSAEFPKEGPSILRIQQVVRGDSAAYFCASSPSGLEAFFGQGTRLTVV.

This clonotype was found a few times. The chain couples TRBV7-2 to TRBJ2-7, with 11 bases matching TRBD2. Germline loops: CDR1 SGHTA, CDR2 FQGNSA. The J segment lost 6 bases and the V segment lost 0 bases, leaving 4 bases of the junction unmatched. The CDR3 contains 15 residues. This chain's CDR3 is CASSLASGRAPEQYF. In DNA form, the CDR3 reads TGTGCCAGCAGCTTAGCTAGCGGGAGGGCGCCCGAGCAGTACTTC.

J is TRBJ2-1 and V is TRBV19; TRBD2 matches 7 bases. Germline assignment: CDR1 LNHDA and CDR2 SQIVND (reference sequence). This CDR3 contains 16 residues. With V trimmed by 5 bases and J by 7 bases, 14 bases remained unmatched. CDR3 nucleotides: TGTGCCAGTAGTCCCACCAGGGCTAGCGGTGGGAATGAGCAGTTCTTC. This encodes CASSPTRASGGNEQFF.

The V call is TRBV3-1, the J call TRBJ2-2; D unclear. V gave up 4 bases and J gave up 7 bases, with 7 bases separating them. Germline loops: CDR1 LGHDT, CDR2 YNNKEL (reference sequence). This CDR3 is built from 12 residues. The CDR3 region is CASSPVDGELFF. In DNA, the CDR3 is TGTGCCAGCAGCCCCGTGGACGGGGAGCTGTTTTTT.